The 12 T cell receptor beta chains given below trace back to one sample, sequenced in a study of T cell repertoires in cytomegalovirus infection. For these TCRs, the target antigens are not known. TCRdb itself ran the reads through MiXCR, one entry per CDR3 protein. The sample consists of some 590,000 distinct CDR3 sequences, about 40% of them appearing once. This material consisted of cultured PBMCs, taken from culture after CMV antigen stimulation. The receptor set was obtained from a human donor in good health (CMV status not recorded). Some clones in this sample may be carry-over from other donors' samples.

The chain employs TRBV6-2 or TRBV6-3 and TRBJ2-7; 13 nucleotides agree with TRBD2. This CDR3 is built from 14 residues. V lost 7 bases and J lost 6; bases outside the gene matches: 6. CDR1 is MNHEY and CDR2 is SVGEGT in the germline V gene. The CDR3 coding sequence is TGTGCCAGCACCCGGACTAGCGGGAGCTCCGAGCAGTACTTC. Amino acid sequence: CASTRTSGSSEQYF.

This clonotype was recorded a few times. This chain joins TRBV7-2 and TRBJ1-1; D possibly corresponds to TRBD1 (5 bases). From germline, CDR1 is SGHTA and CDR2 FQGNSA. V was pared by 7 bases and J by 6 bases, with 18 bases between. This CDR3 has 14 amino acids. CDR3 region: CASNQPGGASEAFF. In DNA form, the CDR3 reads TGTGCCAGCAACCAACCGGGAGGGGCTTCTGAAGCTTTCTTT. The complete variable domain, with remaining parts taken from reference TRBV7-2 and TRBJ1-1, reads GAGVSQSPSNKVTEKGKDVELRCDPISGHTALYWYRQSLGQGLEFLIYFQGNSAPDKSGLPSDRFSAERTGGSVSTLTIQRTQQEDSAVYLCASNQPGGASEAFFGQGTRLTVV.

V gene TRBV7-2 combines with J gene TRBJ1-3; tentatively, D is TRBD1 (6 bases). The CDR3 spans 17 residues. CDR1 and CDR2 (germline): SGHTA, FQGNSA. The V end lost 1 base, the J end lost 0 bases, and 13 bases lay between the germline ends. The CDR3 nucleotides read TGTGCCAGCAGCTTAGGGGGAGCAGGGGCCTCTGGAAACACCATATATTTT. Protein product: CASSLGGAGASGNTIYF.

The V gene is TRBV12-3 or TRBV12-4, the J gene TRBJ2-3; TRBD2 is a possible D gene (5 bases). V was trimmed by 6 bases and J by 0 bases, leaving 19 bases between them. The CDR3 sequence is 17 residues long. The CDR3 coding sequence is TGTGCCAGCAGACGACCCCCCCATGGCGGGAGCACAGATACGCAGTATTTT. It codes for CASRRPPHGGSTDTQYF.

The gene calls are TRBV6-1 and TRBJ2-2; unclear D gene. CDR1 and CDR2 (germline): MNHNS, SASEGT. V lost 7 bases and J 2 bases, leaving 8 bases between the germline ends. The length of the CDR3 is 13 residues. CDR3 amino acids: CASKAINTGELFF. DNA for the CDR3: TGTGCCAGCAAGGCGATTAACACCGGGGAGCTGTTTTTT.

This chain uses TRBV7-6 with TRBJ1-1; perhaps TRBD1 as D (5 bases). V was shortened by 2 bases and J by 5 bases, with 6 bases between the two germline ends. The CDR3 is made up of 12 amino acids. Germline CDR1 and CDR2: SGHVS and FNYEAQ. The CDR3 nucleotides read TGTGCCAGCAGCTTATGGGGGACTGAAGCTTTCTTT. The encoded protein is CASSLWGTEAFF. The entire variable domain, with the rest obtained from reference TRBV7-6 and TRBJ1-1, is as follows: GAGVSQSPRYKVTKRGQDVALRCDPISGHVSLYWYRQALGQGPEFLTYFNYEAQQDKSGLPNDRFSAERPEGSISTLTIQRTEQRDSAMYRCASSLWGTEAFFGQGTRLTVV.

This clonotype was seen a handful of times. The gene calls are TRBV6-8 and TRBJ2-5; possible D gene TRBD1, 6 bases. This CDR3 is 13 amino acids long. Between the trimmed V and J ends, which lost 8 bases and 2 bases, there was a span of 12 bases. From germline, CDR1 is MNHGY and CDR2 SAAAGT. In DNA form, the CDR3 reads TGTGCCAGCCGAAAGGACAGTCAAGAGACCCAGTACTTC. This codes for CASRKDSQETQYF.

Only a few counts were recorded for this clonotype. The chain combines TRBV12-3 or TRBV12-4 with TRBJ2-7, with D perhaps matching TRBD1 or TRBD2 (5 bases each). The CDR3 contains 14 residues. Trimming took 6 bases from V and 7 from J, leaving 19 bases between them. This chain's CDR3 is CASSPAGTSGEQYF. The CDR3 DNA reads as TGTGCCAGCAGCCCCGCAGGGACCTCGGGGGAGCAGTACTTC.

In this sample, this clonotype turned up a few times. The chain recombines TRBV28 with TRBJ1-3; no reliable D call. There are 14 residues in the CDR3. The V and J ends lost 4 bases and 0 bases respectively, with 7 bases between them. Germline V gives CDR1 MDHEN, CDR2 SYDVKM. The CDR3 nucleotides are TGTGCCAGCAGTTCTCGGAACTCTGGAAACACCATATATTTT. Its translation: CASSSRNSGNTIYF.

The V gene is TRBV4-1, the J gene TRBJ1-3; D gene unclear. V lost 1 base and J lost 0, with 7 bases in between. The CDR3 length is 15 residues. From germline, CDR1 is MGHRA and CDR2 YSYEKL. The CDR3 DNA follows: TGCGCCAGCAGCCAAGTTAGGAGCTCTGGAAACACCATATATTTT. Protein sequence: CASSQVRSSGNTIYF.

This sequence joins TRBV6-8 and TRBJ1-1; D ambiguous. Trimming cost V 1 base and J 3 bases, with 9 bases left between them. There are 14 residues in the CDR3. CDR1 is MNHGY, CDR2 SAAAGT, per germline. CDR3 nucleotide sequence: TGTGCCAGCAGTTACTTGGAAAAGCACACTGAAGCTTTCTTT. As protein: CASSYLEKHTEAFF.

This clonotype showed up just once. The chain employs TRBV7-9 and TRBJ2-2; D ambiguous. This CDR3 region has 18 residues. Germline assignment: CDR1 SEHNR and CDR2 FQNEAQ (reference sequence). V lost 0 bases to trimming and J lost 0 bases, with 14 bases between them. CDR3 region: CASSLALRVRSNTGELFF. CDR3 DNA sequence: TGTGCCAGCAGCTTAGCCCTTCGGGTCCGATCGAACACCGGGGAGCTGTTTTTT.